What follows are 8 T cell receptor beta chains derived from one specimen sequenced in a study of cytomegalovirus exposure and HLA in healthy donors. The PCR was carried out with 60 Vbeta primers and 13 Jbeta primers. Sequencing used immunoSEQ multiplex PCR; TCRdb keeps in-frame clones, though not all of them. The repertoire holds over 100,000 clones, with about 70% as singletons. The sequencing input was PBMCs. The receptors originated from a male donor in good health and CMV-seronegative.

The rearrangement links TRBV27 to TRBJ2-7, with 11 bases identical to TRBD1. Germline V gives CDR1 MNHEY, CDR2 SMNVEV (reference sequence). This CDR3 region has 12 residues. J was trimmed by 7 bases and V by 8 bases; bases with no gene match: 4. The DNA of the CDR3 is TGTGCCAGCGGACAGGGGGCGGGAGAGCAGTACTTC. Its translation: CASGQGAGEQYF.

The V call is TRBV7-2, the J call TRBJ2-1, with D perhaps matching TRBD2 (6 bases). Germline V gives CDR1 SGHTA, CDR2 FQGNSA. This CDR3 comprises 14 residues. V dropped 4 bases and J dropped 7 bases, with 14 bases sitting between them. CDR3 in amino acids: CASSSPGLRNEQFF. For the CDR3, the DNA is TGTGCCAGCAGCTCGCCGGGACTCCGAAATGAGCAGTTCTTC.

The V gene is TRBV2, the J gene TRBJ2-5; tentatively, D is TRBD2 (5 bases). The end of the DNA aligns better with TRBJ2-7, so the J call may be wrong. Germline loops: CDR1 SNHLY, CDR2 FYNNEI. This CDR3 has 12 amino acids. Here the CDR3 DNA reads TGTGCCAGCAGCGCCCGGACTGACGAGCAGTACTTC. Its translation is CASSARTDEQYF.

This clone was detected a few times. V and J are TRBV27 and TRBJ2-2, with 8 bases fitting TRBD1. With 10 bases clipped from V and 6 bases from J, the junction kept 13 bases outside the gene matches. Germline-derived CDR1 and CDR2 are MNHEY and SMNVEV (reference sequence). This CDR3 has 15 amino acids. CDR3: CATKGQGGVAGELFF. CDR3 coding DNA: TGTGCCACCAAAGGACAGGGCGGAGTGGCCGGGGAGCTGTTTTTT.

The chain joins TRBV5-1 to TRBJ1-2; TRBD1 matches at 7 bases. V lost 4 bases to trimming and J lost 6 bases; unmatched junction nucleotides: 6. The CDR3 has 13 amino acids. Germline loops: CDR1 SGHRS, CDR2 YFSETQ. The CDR3 DNA is TGCGCCAGCAGCCCGACAGGGATCGATGGCTACACCTTC. Its translation is CASSPTGIDGYTF.

The chain recombines TRBV11-2 with TRBJ2-3; 12 bases are a match to TRBD2. The CDR3 has 16 amino acids. Per germline, CDR1 SGHAT and CDR2 FQNNGV. V gave up 5 bases and J gave up 2 bases; unmatched junction bases: 5. CDR3 nucleotide sequence: TGTGCCAGCAGCGCCCGGACTAGCGGGGTCACAGATACGCAGTATTTT. Translation gives CASSARTSGVTDTQYF.

The chain carries TRBV19 and TRBJ2-2; 9 bases line up with TRBD1. Trimming took 7 bases from V and 4 from J; bases not matched to a gene: 10. This CDR3 region has 16 residues. Germline-derived CDR1 and CDR2 are LNHDA and SQIVND (reference sequence). The CDR3, as DNA: TGTGCCAGTAATAGCCGGGACAGGGTAATCACCGGGGAGCTGTTTTTT. Residues: CASNSRDRVITGELFF.

This sequence joins TRBV7-2 and TRBJ2-5; TRBD1 aligns across 7 bases. The CDR3 contains 14 residues. Per the germline V gene, CDR1 is SGHTA and CDR2 is FQGNSA. The V and J ends lost 5 bases and 5 bases, in that order; junction bases with no gene match: 8. The CDR3 spells CASSPRQGMETQYF. The CDR3 bases are TGTGCCAGCAGCCCACGACAGGGTATGGAGACCCAGTACTTC.